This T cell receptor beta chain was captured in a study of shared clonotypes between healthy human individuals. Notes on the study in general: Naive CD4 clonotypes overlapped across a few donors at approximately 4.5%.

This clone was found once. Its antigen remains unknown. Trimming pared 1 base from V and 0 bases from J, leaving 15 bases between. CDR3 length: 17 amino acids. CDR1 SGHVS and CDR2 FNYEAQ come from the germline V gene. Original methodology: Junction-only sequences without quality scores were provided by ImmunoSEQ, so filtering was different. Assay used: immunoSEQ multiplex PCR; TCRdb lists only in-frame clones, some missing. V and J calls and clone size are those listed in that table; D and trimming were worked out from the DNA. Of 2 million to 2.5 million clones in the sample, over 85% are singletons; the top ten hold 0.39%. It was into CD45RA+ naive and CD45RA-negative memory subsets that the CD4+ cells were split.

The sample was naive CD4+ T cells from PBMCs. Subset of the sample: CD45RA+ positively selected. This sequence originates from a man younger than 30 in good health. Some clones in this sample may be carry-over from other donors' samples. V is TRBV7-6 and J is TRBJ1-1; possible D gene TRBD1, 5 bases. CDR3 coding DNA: TGTGCCAGCAGCTTAGACAGGAGGTTTGGAATGAACACTGAAGCTTTCTTT. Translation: CASSLDRRFGMNTEAFF.